Listed here are 14 T cell receptor beta chains from one sample, sequenced in a study of cytomegalovirus exposure and HLA in healthy donors. The PCR was carried out with 60 Vbeta primers and 13 Jbeta primers. Sequenced by immunoSEQ multiplex PCR; TCRdb stores in-frame clones only, minus some. Of approximately 110,000 clones in the sample, approximately 80% were seen once. Sequencing was performed on PBMCs. The receptors originated from a female donor in good health and CMV-seropositive.

This clone occurred a few times. V is TRBV5-1 and J is TRBJ1-6; maybe TRBD1 (5 bases). The CDR3 consists of 14 residues. Germline values: CDR1 SGHRS, CDR2 YFSETQ. Trimming pared 1 base from V and 8 bases from J, leaving 10 bases between. For the CDR3, the DNA is TGCGCCAGCAGCTTGCGGGGAGGGGATTCACCCCTCCACTTT. Amino acids: CASSLRGGDSPLHF.

The chain uses TRBV2 and TRBJ1-5; D may be TRBD1 (5 bases). CDR3 length: 11 residues. CDR1 is SNHLY, CDR2 FYNNEI, per germline. Trimming took 5 bases from V and 6 from J, leaving 5 bases between them. CDR3 in DNA: TGTGCCAGCAGTAGGGGTCAGCCCCAGCATTTT. Protein: CASSRGQPQHF.

The CDR3 here is CAISYSGKETQYF. The CDR3 nucleotides are TGTGCCATCAGTTATAGCGGGAAAGAGACCCAGTACTTC. This chain connects TRBV10-3 to TRBJ2-5, with 8 bases aligning to TRBD2. The CDR3 contains 13 residues. J gave up 3 bases and V 5 bases, and 2 bases lay outside the gene matches. Germline loops: CDR1 ENHRY, CDR2 SYGVKD.

The chain couples TRBV10-2 to TRBJ2-7, with 9 nucleotides matching TRBD1. In germline, CDR1 is WSHSY, CDR2 SAAADI. This CDR3 comprises 14 residues. V was clipped by 3 bases and J by 5 bases; unmatched bases: 5. Here the CDR3 reads CASSDPGQGNEQYF. The CDR3 DNA sequence: TGCGCCAGCAGTGATCCGGGACAGGGAAACGAGCAGTACTTC.

In this sample, this clone turned up once. CDR3 coding DNA: TGTGCCAGCAGCCCCACACTAGCGGTATCCACAGATACGCAGTATTTT. Its translation is CASSPTLAVSTDTQYF. The chain employs TRBV5-5 and TRBJ2-3; 8 nucleotides match TRBD2. The CDR3 runs 16 residues. Per germline, CDR1 SGHKS and CDR2 YYEKEE (reference sequence). V was pared by 4 bases and J by 2 bases, with 9 bases of the junction left unmatched.

The V gene is TRBV4-2, the J gene TRBJ2-5; TRBD2 is a possible D gene (6 bases). The germline CDR1 and CDR2 sequences are LGHNA and YNFKEQ. V gave up 4 bases and J gave up 1 base, with 13 bases separating them. There are 15 residues in the CDR3. As DNA, the CDR3 is TGTGCCAGCAGCCGCGGGACCGCAGCCCAAGAGACCCAGTACTTC. Amino acids: CASSRGTAAQETQYF.

This chain connects TRBV6-4 to TRBJ2-1, with D possibly matching TRBD2 (7 bases). The length of the CDR3 is 12 residues. Trimming took 7 bases from V and 14 from J, leaving 18 bases between them. Germline V gene data show CDR1 as MRHNA and CDR2 as SNTAGT. CDR3 DNA: TGTGCCAGCATTTCCTTAGGGGGGGCCAAGTTCTTC. Translation: CASISLGGAKFF.

The DNA of the CDR3 is TGTGCCAGCAGCTTAGGTGCTAGCGGCCCTCGGGTGAACGAGCAGTACTTC. As protein: CASSLGASGPRVNEQYF. V usage is TRBV7-9 and J usage is TRBJ2-7; 7 bases fit TRBD2. Germline assignment: CDR1 SEHNR and CDR2 FQNEAQ (reference sequence). CDR3 length: 17 amino acids. V was pared by 1 base and J by 5 bases, with 14 bases of the junction left unmatched.

The V call is TRBV5-1, the J call TRBJ2-7, with a weak D call TRBD1 (6 bases). CDR3 length: 16 amino acids. Deletions cut 1 base from V and 3 bases from J, with 17 bases between. The germline V gene has CDR1 SGHRS and CDR2 YFSETQ. CDR3 region: CASSLTQMTGIYEQYF. Here the CDR3 DNA reads TGCGCCAGCAGCTTGACCCAAATGACAGGCATCTACGAGCAGTACTTC.

The chain carries TRBV6-5 and TRBJ2-7, with 12 bases matching TRBD2. J lost 6 bases, V lost 6 bases, and 9 bases had no gene match. Per germline, CDR1 MNHEY and CDR2 SVGAGI. The CDR3 covers 15 residues. This CDR3 is CASSRILAGGSEQYF. CDR3 in DNA: TGTGCCAGCAGCCGTATACTAGCGGGAGGTAGCGAGCAGTACTTC.

V gene TRBV9 combines with J gene TRBJ1-1; perhaps TRBD1 as D (6 bases). The V gene lost 0 bases and the J gene lost 0 bases, with 9 bases spanning the gap. The CDR3 is made up of 15 amino acids. Germline loops: CDR1 SGDLS, CDR2 YYNGEE. The DNA for the CDR3 is TGTGCCAGCAGCGTAGACAGGGTCATGAACACTGAAGCTTTCTTT. Encoded protein: CASSVDRVMNTEAFF.

This clone has only a few counts. The V gene is TRBV27, the J gene TRBJ1-2; 7 nucleotides line up with TRBD1. CDR3 size: 15 residues. V lost 6 bases and J lost 6; bases outside the gene matches: 13. Germline CDR1 and CDR2: MNHEY and SMNVEV (reference sequence). CDR3 in amino acids: CASSFRDSPVDGYTF. The CDR3 DNA follows: TGTGCCAGCAGCTTCCGGGACAGCCCTGTGGATGGCTACACCTTC.

This chain joins TRBV9 and TRBJ2-7; 12 bases line up with TRBD1. CDR1 is SGDLS, CDR2 YYNGEE, per germline. With 4 bases clipped from V and 3 bases from J, the junction kept 8 bases outside the gene matches. There are 16 residues in the CDR3. CDR3 sequence (DNA): TGTGCCAGCAGCCAGCACGGGACAGGGGGCGACTACGAGCAGTACTTC. Protein: CASSQHGTGGDYEQYF. Full variable domain (outside the CDR3, taken from reference TRBV9 and TRBJ2-7): DSGVTQTPKHLITATGQRVTLRCSPRSGDLSVYWYQQSLDQGLQFLIQYYNGEERAKGNILERFSAQQFPDLHSELNLSSLELGDSALYFCASSQHGTGGDYEQYFGPGTRLTVT.

The rearrangement links TRBV6-5 to TRBJ2-7; D possibly corresponds to TRBD1 (6 bases). With 10 bases removed from V and 6 bases from J, the gap between germline ends came to 19 bases. Per germline, CDR1 MNHEY and CDR2 SVGAGI. This CDR3 region has 13 residues. For the CDR3, the DNA is TGTGCCACCACTCTACAGGGCAGGAGCGAGCAGTACTTC. Translating it yields CATTLQGRSEQYF.